This T cell receptor beta chain originates from a study of T cell responses to AZD1222 COVID-19 vaccine. The CDR3 runs 15 residues. Germline V lookup: CDR1 MNHEY, CDR2 SMNVEV (reference sequence). J lost 5 bases, V lost 4 bases, and 6 bases had no gene match. The protocol was immunoSEQ multiplex PCR, while the TCRdb copy is restricted to in-frame clones and leaves out a portion. In the table there are 68,000 or so clones, about four fifths of which are singletons. As concerns this clone: Its antigen is not identified.

Findings of the study overall: There were vaccine-associated CD4 TCRs across spike, dominant at 160-218 and 743-854. Reportedly, nearly half the spike-specific TCRs target unmutated variant regions. Mostly white British, mostly female donors; authors suggested clonal diversity may be underestimated.

This receptor was identified in an adult in good health. The sequences come from peripheral blood, collected on day 0 of AZD1222 vaccination. The rearrangement links TRBV27 to TRBJ2-1, with 9 bases that match TRBD1. The CDR3 is CASSSRDRENNEQFF. The DNA for the CDR3 is TGTGCCAGCAGTTCCCGGGACAGGGAAAACAATGAGCAGTTCTTC.